This T cell receptor (beta chain) was sequenced during a study of breast tumors, draining lymph nodes, adjacent tissues. Trimming took off 6 bases at V and 2 bases at J, with 16 bases between the two ends. The CDR3 loop spans 14 amino acids. The V gene's germline CDR1 is DFQATT and CDR2 SNEGSKA (reference sequence). Study-level findings and limits: Findings are consistent with lymph node origin and intratumoral expansion of most tumor T cells. Tumor TCR diversity was below lymph nodes but above nontumor tissue.

Notes on this clonotype: Antigen unknown.

TCRdb independently ran MiXCR on the multiplex PCR reads; one entry per CDR3 protein. The table includes 11,000 to 15,000 distinct CDR3 sequences, 45% to 70% detected once. The chain links TRBV20-1 to TRBJ2-5; D could derive from TRBD1 or TRBD2 (5 bases each). The sequence derives from a female donor with breast cancer. Some clones in this sample may be carry-over from other donors' samples. Sequencing was performed on tumor-adjacent breast tissue. The CDR3 DNA follows: TGCAGTGCCACCCGGGACCCCAGACAAGAGACCCAGTACTTC. This sequence encodes CSATRDPRQETQYF.